This T cell receptor beta chain was identified during a study of cytomegalovirus exposure and HLA in healthy donors (dated 2017 in TCRdb). About the study as a whole: In an earlier analysis of 587 of the donors, around 300 Gb of sequence data and 90 million to 120 million unique TCR beta sequences from about 180 million T cells were reported. In a later analysis, previously published TCR beta repertoires from 550 to 750 donors were re-analyzed and high-resolution HLA genotyping was added so that TCR occurrence patterns could be studied. High-throughput TCR immunosequencing, statistical association of individual TCRs with disease status, and machine learning were combined to predict cytomegalovirus infection status. The later analysis used no new phenotypic data to find candidate immune exposures, relying instead on TCR beta sequences and their occurrence across donors. Roughly 5 DR-DQ haplotypes were handled as single units for association and clustering because linkage in the cohort was strong. The T cell repertoires of under 750 subjects were profiled by immunosequencing and related to cytomegalovirus serostatus. A separate validation cohort of 100 to 150 different subjects was used in addition to the roughly 670-subject first cohort. On average, roughly 240,000 unique TCR beta nucleotide sequences were sequenced per donor among 300 to 500 genotyped donors of the cohort, with roughly 19% of those sequences being non-productive. The aim of the study was to test whether cataloging public T cell receptors could identify signatures of past pathogen exposure. Of the roughly 400 genotyped donors, less than 90% were placed in the genetic ancestry cluster associated with self-reported Caucasian donors. Donor age, sex, ethnicity and CMV serostatus were compiled alongside the repertoire data. In a later genetic analysis, genome-wide SNP genotypes for about three fifths of the roughly 670 donors were used, and that subset was treated as a discovery cohort. HLA typing included class I and class II loci at four-digit resolution. In an earlier analysis of roughly 580 of the donors, high-throughput TCR beta sequencing was used to judge whether each TCR beta V gene segment behaved as functional or pseudogenic. Roughly 300 gigabases of sequencing data and 70 million to 100 million unique TCR sequences made up an early release that covered approximately 620 HLA-typed donors. Every discovery cohort repertoire had been produced on one sequencing platform. Typing coverage varied by locus: roughly 629-640 donors for A, B, C, DRB1 and DQB1; more than 500 for DQA1; around 610 for DPA1; more than 450 for DPB1. Broad study findings and their caveats: A cluster of highly shared sequence variants was judged likely to represent a technical artifact of the sequencing pipeline. A further reported finding was that TCR beta sequences accurately predicted the HLA-A and HLA-B alleles for most subjects in the first cohort. The classifier was reported to diagnose cytomegalovirus status with high specificity and sensitivity in both the original cohort and the validation cohort. According to a later analysis, parvovirus B19, influenza, CMV and Epstein-Barr virus appeared linked to several top co-occurrence clusters. Correlated functional status among segregating V segments might be attributable to linkage disequilibrium, but an unknown experimental factor could not be ruled out. Assigning TCR associations to individual alleles was difficult when HLA alleles, especially DR and DQ, strongly co-occurred. In a later analysis, HLA-associated TCR beta chains showed more clonal expansion and lower generation probabilities than non-associated chains that were equally common. A later analysis found that TCR association rates varied across HLA loci, with DRB1 alleles showing the most associated TCRs and HLA-C alleles the fewest. Sequencing depth was assumed to be roughly uniform across donors in the presence/absence analyses, though that assumption may not hold. Immune exposure information for the cohort was limited to CMV serostatus. In vitro tests confirmed that a few of the cytomegalovirus-associated TCR beta chains recognize cytomegalovirus antigens. In the study, approximately 160 TCR beta chains were listed as associated with cytomegalovirus. The authors suggested that the approach could potentially be generalized to other disease states and immunological phenotypes. In an earlier analysis of a few hundred of the donors, most TCR beta V segments were observed in productive rearrangements about 87% or about 30% of the time, broadly matching IMGT annotations. Some IMGT-functional V segments, including TRBV6-2 and TRBV6-3, could not be told apart with the 87-base-pair reads, so those segments were excluded. Because counts were too low, roughly 18 rarely observed V segments, including chromosome 9 orphons, were left out of the earlier analysis of approximately 500 of the donors. An association between a missense DCLRE1C variant and V-gene and J-gene trimming of TCR beta chains was found in a later genetic analysis and replicated in an independent cohort. Most CMV-associated TCR beta chains appeared to be HLA-restricted in a later analysis, and the HLA associations seemed to be driven largely by CMV exposure. Specific HLA alleles were associated with more than 15,000 TCR beta sequences at a false discovery rate of 0.05 in a later analysis. While some public TCRs were present in many individuals, most TCR sequences turned up only very rarely across donors. According to a later genetic analysis, donors in an Asian-associated ancestry cluster had fewer N-insertions in productive TCRs than the approximately 670-donor mean. Because HLA typing was missing for some donors at each locus, association tests included only the typed subset. Only TCR beta chains were sequenced in this cohort, and the absence of alpha or paired-chain data limited detectable features.

The receptor library was made with the immunoSEQ multiplex PCR assay. The multiplex PCR relied on a mix of 60 forward primers for TCR Vbeta segments and 13 reverse primers for TCR Jbeta segments. Amplification of the CDR3 region of rearranged TCR beta genes was performed with a multiplex PCR assay on genomic DNA. The Illumina HiSeq System was used to sequence the amplified TCR beta libraries as 87-base-pair reads. Regarding the original processing steps: In a later analysis, tens of millions of unique TCR beta chains were counted across the roughly 610 repertoires, and around 10 million of these chains were shared by at least two donors. A nearest-neighbor algorithm error-corrected the raw reads and collapsed the reads into unique sequences, merging closely related sequences to remove PCR and sequencing errors. Alignment of CDR3 sequences to IMGT reference sequences was used to assign V, D and J gene segments. Each retained sequence needed at least a six-nucleotide match to both a V gene segment and a J gene segment. A rearrangement was called productive if the CDR3 had no stop codons and remained in frame with V and J, and every other rearrangement was called non-productive. Following IMGT convention, CDR3 was defined as the stretch from the second conserved V-encoded cysteine up to the conserved J-encoded phenylalanine. Sequences without an unambiguous match to a single V gene segment were excluded from the earlier analysis of a few hundred of the donors. An earlier analysis of almost 600 of the donors classified V segments as functional when productive rearrangements were above 56.7% and as segregating when the standard deviation between donors was above 5%. A statistical classification framework was developed to diagnose cytomegalovirus status using the catalog of TCR beta chain sequences. A later analysis assigned V and J genes by comparing TCR nucleotide sequences with IMGT/GENE-DB human TR gene sequences. A later analysis assigned CDR3 sequences and most-parsimonious VDJ recombination scenarios with the TCRdist pipeline. In a later analysis, each TCR beta chain was defined by its CDR3 amino acid sequence together with its V-gene family, and reads without a unique V-gene family were excluded. As a way to deal with suspected cross-contamination and a sequencing artifact, a later analysis dropped nearly 600 nucleotide sequences that were highly shared and had low generation probability. For each public chain, a later analysis derived a clonal expansion index from normalized ranks of inferred template counts within each repertoire. In a later analysis, generation probabilities were computed with a VDJ recombination model fitted to out-of-frame rearrangements, and the resulting probabilities were checked against IGoR. Hypergeometric tests were used in a later analysis to score TCR-TCR, TCR-HLA and TCR-CMV co-occurrence, with a repertoire-size bias correction applied to the TCR pairs. In a later analysis, false discovery rates were estimated by permuting HLA or CMV assignments 20 times. In a later analysis, co-occurring TCRs were grouped with DBSCAN, and TCRdist sequence similarity was added when clustering was performed within HLA-allele-positive subsets. For co-occurrence clustering, repertoires with fewer than 30,000 or more than 120,000 public chains were excluded, along with five repertoires with anomalous nucleotide sharing. Imported from immuneACCESS, the table was reduced by TCRdb to in-frame sequences with V and J called. These copies leave out some clones; in studies compared against another copy, an unresolved V gene accounts for under half, and the cause of the remainder is not known. Clone size and the V and J calls come from that table; the DNA yielded D and trimming. The table for this sample lists approximately 160,000 clones; around 72% of them were counted only once. In total, the top ten clones hold about 7.7% of the sample.

The cohort was made up of 666 healthy bone marrow donors. At the time of sampling, all cohort members were nominally healthy, though unrecorded immune exposures were likely present. The donor tested CMV seropositive, placing the donor among the 250 to 350 seropositive members of the cohort. A peripheral blood sample was collected from each donor, and TCR beta sequencing was performed on peripheral blood mononuclear cells. Genomic DNA was extracted from the blood cell samples with the Qiagen DNeasy Blood Extraction Kit. Taken from cysteine to phenylalanine, the CDR3 has 13 residues. Only CDR3 DNA is held: 39 bases, read in frame from base 1. CDR1 and CDR2 (SGHDN, FVKESK) derive from the germline V gene. The V end loses 5 bases and the J end loses 0 bases, and a stretch of 7 bases separates them. A word on this clone: No cognate antigen has been identified for it. Base-call qualities are not available, and no considerably larger clone is one nucleotide away.

This TCR came from a woman between 40 and 55 years old in good health and CMV-seropositive. The rearranged chain carries TRBV14 and TRBJ1-1; the D gene cannot be resolved reliably. Material for sequencing was PBMCs. The CDR3 region has the sequence CASSYLMNTEAFF. The DNA is as follows: TGTGCCAGCAGCTATCTTATGAACACTGAAGCTTTCTTT.